This TCR beta chain appears in the sequencing data of a study of T cell clonotyping in hematopoietic cell transplantation. Clones were sequenced by immunoSEQ multiplex PCR, and TCRdb holds only the in-frame ones, with some missing. The sample has 60,000 to 75,000 clones, about 93% seen once. The ends were cut back, 4 bases at V and 4 bases at J, with 8 bases in the middle. The CDR3 is 12 residues long. Germline CDR1 reads SQVTM; CDR2 reads ANQGSEA. Overall study results and limits: Recipient TCR diversity dropped after transplant; expanded clonotypes rose from day 30 to 180. Few recipient clonotypes overlapped donors; over 97% were de novo at given depth. Graft donor and pretransplant recipient Inverse Simpson Index values predicted broader posttransplant TCR diversity. Without cell sorting, CD4 versus CD8 contributions remain unresolved.

Regarding this clone: Its matching antigen is unknown.

The sequence came from a man aged 45 to 65 in good health. Some clones in this sample may be carry-over from other donors' samples. Input material: peripheral blood mononuclear cells. The rearrangement links TRBV29-1 to TRBJ1-5; D ambiguous. The CDR3 nucleotides are TGCAGCGTTGGAGGACTTAATCAGCCCCAGCATTTT. Protein: CSVGGLNQPQHF.